Sequencing of this T cell receptor (beta chain) was carried out in a study of T cell responses to AZD1222 COVID-19 vaccine. Overall study findings and caveats: Spike regions recognized by vaccine-associated CD4 TCRs spanned the protein, led by 160-218 and 743-854.

Trimming took off 0 bases at V and 4 bases at J, with 6 bases between the two ends. CDR1 and CDR2 from the germline V gene are MNHEY and SVGAGI. The CDR3 spans 13 residues. Pooled together were second doses at about 4 or about 12 weeks. With regard to this clone: Its antigen remains unknown.

Clones were sequenced by immunoSEQ multiplex PCR, and TCRdb holds only the in-frame ones, with some missing. The sample yields tens of thousands of clones, 81% seen once. The starting material was peripheral blood, obtained 28 days after the second AZD1222 dose. This clonotype originated in an adult who received the AZD1222 COVID-19 vaccine. V usage is TRBV6-5 and J usage is TRBJ1-1, with no clear D. The CDR3, as DNA: TGTGCCAGCAGTTACTCGGGCCGCACTGAAGCTTTCTTT. The encoded protein is CASSYSGRTEAFF.